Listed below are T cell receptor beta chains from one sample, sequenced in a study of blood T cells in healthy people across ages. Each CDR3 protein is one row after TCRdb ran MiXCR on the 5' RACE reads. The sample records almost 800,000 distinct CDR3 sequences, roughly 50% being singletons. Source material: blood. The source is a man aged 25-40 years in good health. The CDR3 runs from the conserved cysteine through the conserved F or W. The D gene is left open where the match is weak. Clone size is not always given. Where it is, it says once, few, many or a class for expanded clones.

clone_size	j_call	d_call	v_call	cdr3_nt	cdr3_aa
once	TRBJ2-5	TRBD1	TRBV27	TGTGCCAGCAGTTATCGACAGGGGGCAGCGGAGACCCAGTACTTC	CASSYRQGAAETQYF
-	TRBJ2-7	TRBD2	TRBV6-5	TGTGCCAGCGGCACCAGCGGGGTCTACGAGCAGTACTTC	CASGTSGVYEQYF
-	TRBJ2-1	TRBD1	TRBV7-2	TGTGCCAGCAGCTGGGACAGGGGGGGGCACAATGAGCAGTTCTTC	CASSWDRGGHNEQFF
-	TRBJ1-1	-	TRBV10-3	TGTGCCATCAGTGAGTCCTCCGGGCCGACCGAAGCTTTCTTT	CAISESSGPTEAFF
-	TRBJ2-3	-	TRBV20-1	TGCAGTGCTCCCGTTTATAAAGATACGCAGTATTTT	CSAPVYKDTQYF
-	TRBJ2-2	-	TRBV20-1	TGCAGTGCTAGAAATATGGGGACAGGGGAGCTGTTTTTT	CSARNMGTGELFF
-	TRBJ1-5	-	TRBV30	TGTGCCTGGGGGGGGCAGTCGAGCAATCAGCCCCAGCATTTT	CAWGGQSSNQPQHF
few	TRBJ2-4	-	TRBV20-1	TGCAGTGCCCCTACAAGGGGCATTCAGTACTTC	CSAPTRGIQYF
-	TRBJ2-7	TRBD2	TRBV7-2	TGTGCCAGCAGCCGGGGACTAGCGGGCCCCTACGAGCAGTACTTC	CASSRGLAGPYEQYF
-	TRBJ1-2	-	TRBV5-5	TGTGCCAGCAGCTTGGTTGGCAGCCCCTATGGCTACACCTTC	CASSLVGSPYGYTF
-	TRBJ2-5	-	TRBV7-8	TGTGCCAGCAGCGTCATGAACCAAGAGACCCAGTACTTC	CASSVMNQETQYF
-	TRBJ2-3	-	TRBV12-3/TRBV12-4	TGTGCCAGCAGTTTAGCTGGGGCGGCAGATACGCAGTATTTT	CASSLAGAADTQYF
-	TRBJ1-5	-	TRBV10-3	TGTGCCATCAGTGGGGAAGGATTCGCTCAGCCCCAGCATTTT	CAISGEGFAQPQHF
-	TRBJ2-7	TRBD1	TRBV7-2	TGTGCCAGCAGCCGGACAGGACAAGGGGACTACGAGCAGTACTTC	CASSRTGQGDYEQYF
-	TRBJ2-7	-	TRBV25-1	TGTGCCAGCAGTGAATATCCGGCAGGGCACTCCTACGAGCAGTACTTC	CASSEYPAGHSYEQYF
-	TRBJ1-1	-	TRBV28	TGTGCCAGCAGTTCCCCTAGTGGACTGATGAACACTGAAGCTTTCTTT	CASSSPSGLMNTEAFF
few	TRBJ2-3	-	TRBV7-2	TGTGCCAGCAGCCGCCGGGCGAGCACAGATACGCAGTATTTT	CASSRRASTDTQYF
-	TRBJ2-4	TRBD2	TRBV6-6	TGTGCCAGCAGTTACTCGTCACTAGCGGGAGGAAACATTCAGTACTTC	CASSYSSLAGGNIQYF
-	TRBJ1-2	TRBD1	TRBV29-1	TGCAGCGCCGGCTCACCCCTGGGGACAGGAAACTATGGCTACACCTTC	CSAGSPLGTGNYGYTF
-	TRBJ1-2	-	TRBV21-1	TGTGCCAGCAGCAAAGGAGGCCTCGGGTGCTGGGACTATGGCTACACCTTC	CASSKGGLGCWDYGYTF
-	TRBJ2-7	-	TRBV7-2	TGTGCCAGCAGCTTAGTCCGGGGACCTACCTACGAGCAGTACTTC	CASSLVRGPTYEQYF
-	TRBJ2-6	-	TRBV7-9	TGTGCCAGCAGGCTCATAGGAGCCTCTGGGGCCAACGTCCTGACTTTC	CASRLIGASGANVLTF
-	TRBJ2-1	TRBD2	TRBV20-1	TGCAGTGCTATATTGTTACTAGCGCCCAATGAGCAGTTCTTC	CSAILLLAPNEQFF
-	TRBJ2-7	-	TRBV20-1	TGCAGTGCACAGGAGGAGAGAGTCTCCTACGAGCAGTACTTC	CSAQEERVSYEQYF
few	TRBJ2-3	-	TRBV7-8	TGTGCCAGCAGCCGAAGCCCGGCCTTCACAGATACGCAGTATTTT	CASSRSPAFTDTQYF
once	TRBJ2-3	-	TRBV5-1	TGCGCCAGCAGCTTTGGGTGGGACCGTCACCACACAGATACGCAGTATTTT	CASSFGWDRHHTDTQYF
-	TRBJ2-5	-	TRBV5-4	TGTGCCAGCAGCTTTTGGCGGGGCCAAGAGACCCAGTACTTC	CASSFWRGQETQYF
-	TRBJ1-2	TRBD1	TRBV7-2	TGTGCCAGCAGCCGTCGCGCGACAGGGTTGATGCCGGTTTCGATGCGGGGCTACACCTTC	CASSRRATGLMPVSMRGYTF
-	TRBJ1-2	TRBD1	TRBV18	TGTGCCGGCTCACCTCAGGGCGGCAGGGGGCAATCGTATGGCTACACCTTC	CAGSPQGGRGQSYGYTF
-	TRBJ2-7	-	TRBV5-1	TGCGCCAGCAGCTTGTTGTTCGAGACCGCCGACGAGCAGTACTTC	CASSLLFETADEQYF
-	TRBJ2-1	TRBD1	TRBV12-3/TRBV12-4	TGTGCCAGCAGCCCCACAGGGGGCAAATACAATGAGCAGTTCTTC	CASSPTGGKYNEQFF
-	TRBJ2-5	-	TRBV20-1	TGCTCAACCCTAGGAGCGTCGGAGACCCAGTACTTC	CSTLGASETQYF
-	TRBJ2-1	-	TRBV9	TGTGCCAGCAGCGCCGGGACAAAGAACAATGAGCAGTTCTTC	CASSAGTKNNEQFF
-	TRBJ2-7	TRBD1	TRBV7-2	TGTGCCAGCAGCCCAACGACAGGGCCAACCTACGAGCAGTACTTC	CASSPTTGPTYEQYF
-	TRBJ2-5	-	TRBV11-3	TGTGCCAGCAGCTTAGGAAAGGGGATGTACCAAGAGACCCAGTACTTC	CASSLGKGMYQETQYF
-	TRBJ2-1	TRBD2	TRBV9	TGTGCCAGCAGCGGAACTAGCGGGCCCTCCTACAATGAGCAGTTCTTC	CASSGTSGPSYNEQFF
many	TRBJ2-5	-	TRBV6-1	TGTGCCAGCAGTGAATCCCCCACCCCAGAGACCCAGTACTTC	CASSESPTPETQYF
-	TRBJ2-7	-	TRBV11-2	TGTGCCAGCAGCTACAACACGGGATCGGTCTACGAGCAGTACTTC	CASSYNTGSVYEQYF
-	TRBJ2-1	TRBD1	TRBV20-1	TGCAGTGCTCAGCCGGGACAGGGTTGGAATGAGCAGTTCTTC	CSAQPGQGWNEQFF
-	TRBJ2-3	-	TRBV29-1	TGCAGCGTCGGGCCCTTATTACGCACAGATACGCAGTATTTT	CSVGPLLRTDTQYF
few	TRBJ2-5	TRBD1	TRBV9	TGTGCCAGCAGCGATGCGAGGACAGGGGAGACCCAGTACTTC	CASSDARTGETQYF
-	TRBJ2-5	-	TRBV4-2	TGTGCCAGCAGCCGCGCGGCGGGGGCGGAAGAGACCCAGTACTTC	CASSRAAGAEETQYF
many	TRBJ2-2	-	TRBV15	TGTGCCACCAGCAGAGGCGATTCGGCCACCGGGGAGCTGTTTTTT	CATSRGDSATGELFF
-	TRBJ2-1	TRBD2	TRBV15	TGTGCCACCTTTCCCGGCAGGGAAGCCGCTAGCGGGCCCAATGAGCAGTTCTTC	CATFPGREAASGPNEQFF
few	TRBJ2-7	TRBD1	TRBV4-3	TGCGCCAGCAGCCAGGCAGGGGGCAGCTCCTACGAGCAGTACTTC	CASSQAGGSSYEQYF
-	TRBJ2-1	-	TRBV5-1	TGCGCCAGCAGCTTGGAGGTGGCGAGATTGGGGAATGAGCAGTTCTTC	CASSLEVARLGNEQFF
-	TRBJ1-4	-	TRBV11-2	TGTGCCAGCAGCTCCAACCGACAGTATAAAAAACTGTTTTTT	CASSSNRQYKKLFF
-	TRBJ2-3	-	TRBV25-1	TGTGCCAGCAGTATCTCCGAAGGTACGCAGTATTTT	CASSISEGTQYF
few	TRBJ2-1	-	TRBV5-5	TGTGCCAGCAGCTTGGAGCCGGGGACCTACAATGAGCAGTTCTTC	CASSLEPGTYNEQFF
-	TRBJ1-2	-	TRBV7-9	TGTGCCAGCAGGGGCGGTGAGGGTAACGATGGCTACACCTTC	CASRGGEGNDGYTF
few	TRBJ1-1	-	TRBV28	TGTCAAACCTCTAGCATGAACACTGAAGCTTTCTTT	CQTSSMNTEAFF
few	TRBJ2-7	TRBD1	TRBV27	TGTGCCAGCAGTTTCTCCCTCCGGGACAGGGGCCACGAGCAGTACTTC	CASSFSLRDRGHEQYF
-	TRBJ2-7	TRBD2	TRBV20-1	TGCAGTGCTGGCCCCGCACTAGCGGGTTCCTACGAGCAGTACTTC	CSAGPALAGSYEQYF
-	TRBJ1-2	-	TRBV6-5	TGTGCCAGCAGGATGGACAGTAACTATGGCTACACCTTC	CASRMDSNYGYTF
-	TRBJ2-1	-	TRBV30	TGTGCCTGGAGTGGTGGGGGACGAGGCGATGAGCAGTTCTTC	CAWSGGGRGDEQFF